This entry features one T cell receptor beta chain sequence. What it recognizes is unknown. This sample stems from a study of post-analysis software for immune sequencing data. Across the study: Relapsing-remitting, secondary progressive and progressive-relapsing multiple sclerosis courses were included.

There are 14 residues in the CDR3. Trimming removed 1 base at V and 7 bases at J, with 10 bases between. Germline lookup yields CDR1 SGHTA and CDR2 FQGNSA. Study-wide results and caveats: Patients used five TRBV segments, including TRBV5-6, TRBV5-1 and TRBV20-1, more often than controls.

The library was made from cDNA and included unique molecular identifiers. TCRdb ran MiXCR on the PCR reads and lists one entry per CDR3 protein. The sample shows about 500,000 distinct CDR3 sequences, nearly 45% of them seen only once. Sample: blood. This chain joins TRBV7-2 and TRBJ2-2; D remains unclear. This receptor was taken from a girl between 5 and 17 years old with multiple sclerosis. CDR3 in amino acids: CASSLGVGDGELFF. CDR3 DNA sequence: TGTGCCAGCAGCTTAGGAGTCGGAGACGGGGAGCTGTTTTTT.